This T cell receptor (beta chain) was captured in a study of shared clonotypes between healthy human individuals. Here immunoSEQ multiplex PCR was the method, and the copy in TCRdb shows in-frame clones only, minus some. In the table there are around 2,100,000 clones, about 95% of which are singletons. CD8 cells classed as naive were CD45RO-negative and positively selected for CCR7, excluding terminally differentiated effector memory CD45RA+ cells. Remarks on this clone: Its antigen is as yet unknown.

Findings and limits, study-wide: Relative to their counterparts shared across all four donors, non-shared clonotypes exhibited diminished generation probabilities.

Germline V gives CDR1 MGHRA, CDR2 YSYEKL. The CDR3 sequence is 14 residues long. V lost 4 bases and J lost 6, with 14 bases in between. The J gene is TRBJ2-3, the V gene TRBV4-1, with a possible D match to TRBD2 (7 bases). Material for sequencing was naive CD8+ T cells sorted from blood. The origin of this receptor is a man younger than 35 in good health. This CDR3 reads CASSLPGGPDTQYF. The CDR3 DNA sequence: TGCGCCAGCAGCCTCCCCGGGGGGCCCGATACGCAGTATTTT.